This is a list of T cell receptor beta chains from one sample in a study of shared clonotypes between healthy human individuals. Sequencing was performed with immunoSEQ multiplex PCR; in TCRdb, only in-frame clones are kept and a portion is missing. The profile covers 1,500,000 or so clones, with around 98.5% appearing a single time and approximately 0.38% taken by the ten largest. The sequencing sample was made of naive CD4+ T cells sorted from blood. These receptor sequences come from a young man in good health. Both conserved end residues are part of each CDR3. The D gene is left open where the match is weak. Not every row has a clone size; where given, it reads once, few, many or a size class.

cdr3_nt,cdr3_aa,d_call,j_call,v_call,clone_size
TGTGCCAGTAGTATTAAGGTGCAGGGGTGGTCCTACAATGAGCAGTTCTTC,CASSIKVQGWSYNEQFF,.,TRBJ2-1,TRBV19,.
TGTGCCAGCAGCTTTCACAGCCGGGACCGGGAGGACTACGAGCAGTACTTC,CASSFHSRDREDYEQYF,TRBD2,TRBJ2-7,TRBV7-8,.
TGTGCCAGCCACGGGGGAACTAGCACAGATACGCAGTATTTT,CASHGGTSTDTQYF,.,TRBJ2-3,TRBV28,.
TGTGCCAGCTCACCCCAGGGTACACTGGAGAACACTGAAGCTTTCTTT,CASSPQGTLENTEAFF,.,TRBJ1-1,TRBV18,.
TGTGCCAGCAGTTTGGGGACAGGGGAGTACGAGCAGTACTTC,CASSLGTGEYEQYF,TRBD1,TRBJ2-7,TRBV27,.
TGTGCCAGCAGTTCCTCTCCAGGCGGCAATGAGCAGTTCTTC,CASSSSPGGNEQFF,.,TRBJ2-1,TRBV28,.
TGTGCCAGCAGCGTAGGGCAGGCGCCTTCGTACGAGCAGTACTTC,CASSVGQAPSYEQYF,.,TRBJ2-7,TRBV9,.
TGTGCCAGCAGCTTACCGACAGGGGCGGGAGATACGCAGTATTTT,CASSLPTGAGDTQYF,TRBD1,TRBJ2-3,TRBV7-6,.
TGTGCCAGCAGCTTCCGGTGGGGCACTGAAGCTTTCTTT,CASSFRWGTEAFF,.,TRBJ1-1,TRBV7-3,.
TGTGCCAGCAGTGACGGGACCTTGGAGAACCAGCCCCAGCATTTT,CASSDGTLENQPQHF,.,TRBJ1-5,TRBV25-1,.
TGCGCCAGCAGCTTATACCCCGGGCCAAATGAGCAGTTCTTC,CASSLYPGPNEQFF,.,TRBJ2-1,TRBV5-1,.
TGTGCCAGTAGTATTTGGACTATTGCAGATACGCAGTATTTT,CASSIWTIADTQYF,.,TRBJ2-3,TRBV19,.
TGCAGCGCTGGGGGAGGGATACCTGACGATCAGCAGTTCTTC,CSAGGGIPDDQQFF,TRBD2,TRBJ2-1,TRBV29-1,.
TGTGCCAGCAGTCCGGGACGCAACTATGGCTACACCTTC,CASSPGRNYGYTF,.,TRBJ1-2,TRBV28,.
TGTGCCAGCAGCTATACAGGGACAAATGAGCAGTTCTTC,CASSYTGTNEQFF,.,TRBJ2-1,TRBV5-6,.
TGTGCCAGCAGCCCTCGGGGTCAGCCCCAGCATTTT,CASSPRGQPQHF,.,TRBJ1-5,TRBV28,.
TGTGCCTGGAGTGTACTTCCCCTGGGGGTCTACGAGCAGTACTTC,CAWSVLPLGVYEQYF,.,TRBJ2-7,TRBV30,.
TGCGCCAGCAGCTCAGGGGTCGGTGAAAAACTGTTTTTT,CASSSGVGEKLFF,.,TRBJ1-4,TRBV5-1,.
TGTGCCAGTAGTACCCTAGCGGGAGGAGGTTCGCCAGAGACCCAGTACTTC,CASSTLAGGGSPETQYF,TRBD2,TRBJ2-5,TRBV19,.
TGTGCCAGCAGCTTCAGGGGGCCGGATGGCTACACCTTC,CASSFRGPDGYTF,TRBD1,TRBJ1-2,TRBV7-9,.
TGTGCCAGCAGCTTGGACAGCTCTAGCACAGATACGCAGTATTTT,CASSLDSSSTDTQYF,.,TRBJ2-3,TRBV5-4,.
TGTGCCAGCAGCTGGGGGACAGTGAACACCGGGGAGCTGTTTTTT,CASSWGTVNTGELFF,TRBD1,TRBJ2-2,TRBV5-4,.
TGTGCCACCAGCAGACGGTGGGGACAGGCCCTGCAACCGGGAGAGACCCAGTACTTC,CATSRRWGQALQPGETQYF,TRBD1,TRBJ2-5,TRBV15,.
TGTGCCAGCAGTCGCAATCCGGGGGCAACTAATGAAAAACTGTTTTTT,CASSRNPGATNEKLFF,.,TRBJ1-4,TRBV28,.
TGTGCCACCCGAGTGGCAGGGGAAAACACCATATATTTT,CATRVAGENTIYF,.,TRBJ1-3,TRBV6-5,once
TGTGCCAGCAGTCTAGCGGGTCCCTACAATGAGCAGTTCTTC,CASSLAGPYNEQFF,TRBD2,TRBJ2-1,TRBV6-5,.
TGTGCCAGCCGGGGGGGGAGTGACACTGAAGCTTTCTTT,CASRGGSDTEAFF,.,TRBJ1-1,TRBV28,.
TGTGCCAGCAGCGTAGGACAGGGGGCTTGGCAGCCCCAGCATTTT,CASSVGQGAWQPQHF,TRBD1,TRBJ1-5,TRBV9,.